This T cell receptor (beta chain) was documented in a study of CD8+ T cells in alopecia areata. General observations from the study: Scalp sequencing captures resident alphabeta T cells of normal skin too. Especially in alopecia totalis/universalis, lesional scalp showed greater clonality than normal scalp did.

In this sample, this clone turned up a few times. Its specificity is not known. Mouse germline and gene names are used. The read terminates 4 residues ahead of where the CDR3 ends, so the germline J gene completes it. This CDR3 is also generated by other DNA sequences in the sample. Cutaneous lymph nodes were pooled and cells sorted by CD4, CD8alpha, NKG2D, NKG2ACE and more. Extracted RNA was reverse transcribed into cDNA, the sequencing template. The assay was immunoSEQ multiplex PCR, and TCRdb's table has in-frame clones only and misses some. The record shows roughly 260,000 clones for this sample, with no singletons present. Germline V gene sequence: CDR1 FNHDT, CDR2 SITEND (reference sequence). Trimming took 0 bases from V and 5 from J; bases not matched to a gene: 4. This CDR3 contains 15 residues.

This clonotype originated in a C3H/HeJ mouse with alopecia areata. Strain MHC haplotype: H2-k. J is TRBJ2-1 and V is TRBV19, with 8 bases lining up with TRBD2. The sample was CD4+ T cells sorted from a lymph node. The CDR3 bases that were read are TGTGCCAGCAGTATAGCTGGGGGGCGCGATGCT. It is translated as CASSIAGGRDA. The whole CDR3 protein is CASSIAGGRDAEQFF.